The sequence of this T cell receptor (beta chain) was determined in a study of blood T cell repertoires in COVID-19. Sequenced by immunoSEQ multiplex PCR; TCRdb stores in-frame clones only, minus some. The sample lists approximately 51,000 clones, about 90% seen once, with approximately 6.4% in the top ten. The CDR3 runs to 14 residues. The ends lost 4 bases at V and 3 bases at J; junction bases unmatched: 5. Per the germline V gene, CDR1 is MNHNY and CDR2 is SVGAGI (reference sequence). The J gene is TRBJ2-7, the V gene TRBV6-6; 8 nucleotides match TRBD1. The sequencing sample was made of peripheral blood. The sequence came from a man between 65 and 85 years old with active COVID-19. DNA of the CDR3: TGTGCCAGCAGTTCCGGCGGACAGGGCTACGAGCAGTACTTC. Protein product: CASSSGGQGYEQYF.